These 22 T cell receptor beta chains share one sample of origin, sequenced in a study of type 1 regulatory T cells. No cognate antigen is known for these TCRs. TCRdb independently ran MiXCR on the reads; one entry per CDR3 protein. The sample lists 55,000 to 65,000 distinct CDR3 sequences, 60% to 65% occurring once. Sequenced input: cultured non-Tr1 T cells, either the whole culture or a sorted T cell fraction (not recorded which). The receptors were sampled from a human donor in good health.

By its share, this clonotype is medium-sized. V gene TRBV7-2 combines with J gene TRBJ2-5; D may be TRBD2 (5 bases). CDR1 and CDR2 from the germline V gene are SGHTA and FQGNSA. CDR3 size: 13 residues. The germline V and J ends were trimmed by 5 bases and 3 bases, with 10 bases remaining between them. The CDR3 sequence is CASSPTRKETQYF. The DNA of the CDR3 is TGTGCCAGCAGCCCCACTAGAAAAGAGACCCAGTACTTC.

The chain carries TRBV7-2 and TRBJ1-2, with no clear D. V was clipped by 5 bases and J by 5 bases, with 12 bases between them. Germline CDR1 reads SGHTA; CDR2 reads FQGNSA. The CDR3 is 13 amino acids. CDR3 sequence: CASSLNSGYGYTF. For the CDR3, the DNA is TGTGCCAGCAGCCTAAATTCGGGATATGGCTACACCTTC.

The genes are TRBV12-3 or TRBV12-4 and TRBJ2-5, with D possibly matching TRBD1 (6 bases). CDR3 length: 14 residues. Trimming removed 6 bases from V and 2 bases from J, with 13 bases in between. CDR3 bases: TGTGCCAGCAGCCTCGGACAGACTCAAGAGACCCAGTACTTC. Protein: CASSLGQTQETQYF.

This chain links TRBV4-1 with TRBJ2-7; D may be TRBD1 (5 bases). CDR1 is MGHRA and CDR2 is YSYEKL in the germline V gene. V lost 2 bases, J lost 7 bases, and 12 bases lay in between. This CDR3 contains 13 residues. The CDR3 DNA sequence: TGCGCCAGCAGCCAACCAGGGCTACGTGAGCAGTACTTC. This codes for CASSQPGLREQYF.

The sample holds a few counts of this clonotype. The chain joins TRBV23-1 to TRBJ2-7; D gene ambiguous. TRBV23-1 is an open reading frame, and its role is uncertain. V lost 3 bases and J 3 bases, leaving 18 bases between the germline ends. CDR3 length: 16 amino acids. CDR3 in amino acids: CASSQPYSLVVYEQYF. The DNA for the CDR3 is TGCGCCAGCAGTCAGCCCTACAGTCTCGTAGTCTACGAGCAGTACTTC.

The V and J genes are TRBV4-2 and TRBJ2-6; no firm D call. The CDR3 has 16 residues. Looked up from germline, CDR1 is LGHNA and CDR2 is YNFKEQ. V lost 5 bases to trimming and J lost 0 bases, with 11 bases between them. CDR3 amino acids: CASSVTPRSGANVLTF. The CDR3 bases are TGTGCCAGCAGCGTGACACCCCGCTCTGGGGCCAACGTCCTGACTTTC.

The chain is built from TRBV18 and TRBJ2-2; a weak D match, TRBD2 (6 bases). This CDR3 has 17 amino acids. V shed 3 bases and J shed 3 bases, with 17 bases lying between them. Germline CDR1 reads KGHSH; CDR2 reads LQKENI. Here the CDR3 reads CASSPLLGGGDTGELFF. The DNA of the CDR3 is TGTGCCAGCTCACCGTTACTAGGTGGCGGGGACACCGGGGAGCTGTTTTTT.

The CDR3 reads CASSHGNRAGDTQYF. Written as DNA, the CDR3 is TGTGCCAGCAGCCACGGGAACAGGGCCGGAGATACGCAGTATTTT. The J gene is TRBJ2-3, the V gene TRBV5-6; the D gene is possibly TRBD1 (6 bases). Looked up from germline, CDR1 is SGHDT and CDR2 is YYEEEE. Trimming pared 4 bases from V and 5 bases from J, leaving 17 bases between. The length of the CDR3 is 15 residues.

This clonotype was seen only a few times. This chain joins TRBV20-1 and TRBJ2-7; D ambiguous. The CDR3 totals 12 residues. With 4 bases removed from V and 3 bases from J, the gap between germline ends came to 10 bases. Germline values: CDR1 DFQATT, CDR2 SNEGSKA (reference sequence). The chain's CDR3 is CSATRSSYEQYF. Written as DNA, the CDR3 is TGCAGTGCTACTAGATCCAGCTACGAGCAGTACTTC.

This clonotype has a handful of counts. This rearrangement joins TRBV30 to TRBJ1-5; D unresolved. V was trimmed by 1 base and J by 3 bases, leaving 7 bases between them. Germline values: CDR1 GTSNPN, CDR2 SVGIG (reference sequence). There are 13 residues in the CDR3. The CDR3 DNA is TGTGCCTGGAGTGAAGACCCCAATCAGCCCCAGCATTTT. Protein sequence: CAWSEDPNQPQHF.

This clonotype was seen only a few times. The V gene is TRBV7-6, the J gene TRBJ1-6, with D unclear. The CDR3 runs to 18 residues. Between the trimmed V and J ends, which lost 1 base and 0 bases, there was a span of 13 bases. Looked up from germline, CDR1 is SGHVS and CDR2 is FNYEAQ. CDR3 sequence: CASSLVDRAVSYNSPLHF. The CDR3 DNA reads as TGTGCCAGCAGCTTAGTAGATCGGGCTGTCTCCTATAATTCACCCCTCCACTTT. The whole variable domain, remainder taken from reference TRBV7-6 and TRBJ1-6, is GAGVSQSPRYKVTKRGQDVALRCDPISGHVSLYWYRQALGQGPEFLTYFNYEAQQDKSGLPNDRFSAERPEGSISTLTIQRTEQRDSAMYRCASSLVDRAVSYNSPLHFGNGTRLTVT.

The V gene is TRBV11-2, the J gene TRBJ2-7, with D possibly matching TRBD2 (13 bases). The V end was cut by 4 bases, the J end by 2 bases, with 39 bases between. The CDR3 is 23 amino acids. The germline CDR1 and CDR2 sequences are SGHAT and FQNNGV. CDR3 nucleotide sequence: TGTGCCAGCAGCTCCCTCAGGGACAGGGGGCCGAGACTAGCGGGAGGAACGCCCTACGAGCAGTACTTC. It specifies CASSSLRDRGPRLAGGTPYEQYF.

This clonotype was counted once. This rearrangement joins TRBV29-1 to TRBJ2-3; 9 bases line up with TRBD2. The V and J ends lost 4 bases and 4 bases, in that order; junction bases with no gene match: 18. CDR1 and CDR2 (germline): SQVTM, ANQGSEA. The CDR3 runs to 18 residues. For the CDR3, the DNA is TGCAGCGTTGGGGCTAGCGGGATCTTGGGGGCACTCTCAGATACGCAGTATTTT. Translated, it gives CSVGASGILGALSDTQYF.

This sequence joins TRBV29-1 and TRBJ2-7; 9 bases agree with TRBD1. The V gene end was trimmed by 3 bases and the J gene end by 4 bases; junction bases not matched to a gene: 1. The CDR3 spans 12 residues. Germline CDR1 reads SQVTM; CDR2 reads ANQGSEA. CDR3 in DNA: TGCAGCGTTGACGGGACAGGGTACGAGCAGTACTTC. Residues: CSVDGTGYEQYF.

The chain uses TRBV19 and TRBJ1-2; the D is unclear. Germline CDR1 and CDR2: LNHDA and SQIVND (reference sequence). V was shortened by 2 bases and J by 7 bases, with 8 bases between the two germline ends. The CDR3 runs 12 residues. CDR3 residues: CASSITIGGYTF. In DNA form, the CDR3 reads TGTGCCAGTAGTATAACTATTGGTGGCTACACCTTC.

This chain joins TRBV20-1 and TRBJ2-1, with TRBD2 matching over 11 bases. Germline V gene sequence: CDR1 DFQATT, CDR2 SNEGSKA (reference sequence). V lost 2 bases to trimming and J lost 7 bases; unmatched junction nucleotides: 7. This CDR3 contains 15 residues. The CDR3 region is CSARPTLAGENEQFF. DNA of the CDR3: TGCAGTGCTAGACCTACACTAGCGGGAGAGAATGAGCAGTTCTTC.

V usage is TRBV10-3 and J usage is TRBJ2-1; the D call may be TRBD1 or TRBD2 (5 bases each). Per the germline V gene, CDR1 is ENHRY and CDR2 is SYGVKD. This CDR3 region has 17 residues. Between the trimmed V and J ends, which lost 4 bases and 7 bases, there was a span of 23 bases. CDR3 in amino acids: CAISGGLSAGTRNEQFF. CDR3 coding DNA: TGTGCCATCAGTGGGGGATTGTCGGCAGGGACGCGGAATGAGCAGTTCTTC.

In the case of this clonotype: A much larger clone lies a single base off, so this may be a read error. The DNA of the CDR3 is TGTGCCAGCAGTTCCCAGGGGGGGCCTTACAATGAGCAGTTCTTC. This encodes CASSSQGGPYNEQFF. The chain carries TRBV6-2 or TRBV6-3 and TRBJ2-1; tentatively, D is TRBD1 or TRBD2 (7 bases each). CDR3 length equals 15 residues. The V end lost 4 bases, the J end lost 4 bases, and 14 bases lay between the germline ends. The V gene's germline CDR1 is MNHEY and CDR2 SVGEGT.

This chain links TRBV12-3 or TRBV12-4 with TRBJ2-2, with 11 bases lining up with TRBD2. Germline trimming cut 5 bases from V and 3 bases from J; bases unmatched to any gene: 8. The CDR3 extends over 17 amino acids. CDR3 residues: CASSTKTSGRDTGELFF. In nucleotides, the CDR3 is TGTGCCAGCAGTACCAAAACTAGCGGGAGAGACACCGGGGAGCTGTTTTTT.

The genes are TRBV20-1 and TRBJ2-7; D unresolved. Trimming shortened V by 6 bases and J by 5 bases, and 8 bases separated the two germline ends. Germline CDR1 reads DFQATT; CDR2 reads SNEGSKA (reference sequence). The CDR3 runs 10 residues. CDR3 protein: CSARKNEQYF. CDR3 DNA: TGCAGTGCCCGTAAAAACGAGCAGTACTTC.

The V gene is TRBV5-1, the J gene TRBJ2-2; 7 bases match TRBD2. The CDR3 is 17 residues long. The germline V gene has CDR1 SGHRS and CDR2 YFSETQ. V was pared by 4 bases and J by 4 bases, with 13 bases of the junction left unmatched. The chain's CDR3 is CASSRNVAGVGTGELFF. In nucleotides, the CDR3 is TGCGCCAGCAGCCGTAACGTGGCGGGAGTGGGCACCGGGGAGCTGTTTTTT.

This chain joins TRBV20-1 and TRBJ2-1, with 12 bases lining up with TRBD1. From germline, CDR1 is DFQATT and CDR2 SNEGSKA (reference sequence). Germline trimming cut 6 bases from V and 1 base from J; bases unmatched to any gene: 4. This CDR3 region has 15 residues. CDR3: CSAGQGANSYNEQFF. CDR3 bases: TGCAGTGCGGGACAGGGGGCGAATTCCTACAATGAGCAGTTCTTC.